This T cell receptor beta chain was documented in a study of CD8+CD57+ T cells in acquired aplastic anemia. Study-wide context: The average for DNA from sorted CD4+ and CD8+ cells was 3 to 3.5 ug.

A note on this clonotype: Its antigen is not identified.

Profiling that covered TCR beta VDJ and CDR3 relied on genomic DNA as its template. TCRdb passed the reads through MiXCR, listing each CDR3 protein once. The repertoire includes approximately 150,000 distinct CDR3 sequences, around half of them detected once, and 1.1% sits in the top ten. Before being chosen for sequencing, patients had shown CD8+CD57+ cell expansion by flow cytometry. Prior therapy had not been administered to any patient at the time of blood sampling. Germline loops: CDR1 LGHDT, CDR2 YNNKEL (reference sequence). The CDR3 runs 14 residues. V lost 1 base and J 4 bases, leaving 10 bases between the germline ends. Study-level results: Around 27 CD8+ CDR3 sequences occurred in both the patients and the controls. Controls did not differ significantly from patients in CD8+ Simpson's diversity.

This TCR came from a human donor with aplastic anemia. This rearrangement joins TRBV3-1 to TRBJ1-2; no reliable D call. Sample: sorted CD4+, CD8+, or CD8+CD57+ T cells (not recorded which) from PBMCs. In DNA, the CDR3 is TGTGCCAGCAGCCAAGGGGTGGGGATCTATGGCTACACCTTC. This codes for CASSQGVGIYGYTF.